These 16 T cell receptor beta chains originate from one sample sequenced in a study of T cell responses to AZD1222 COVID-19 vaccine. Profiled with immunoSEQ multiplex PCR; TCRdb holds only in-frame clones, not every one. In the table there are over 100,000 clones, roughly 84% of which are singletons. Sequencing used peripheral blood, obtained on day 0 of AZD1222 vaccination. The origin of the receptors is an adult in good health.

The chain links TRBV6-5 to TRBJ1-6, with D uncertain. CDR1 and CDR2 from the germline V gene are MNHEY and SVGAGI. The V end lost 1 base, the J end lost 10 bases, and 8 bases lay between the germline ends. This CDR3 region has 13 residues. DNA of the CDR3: TGTGCCAGCAGTTACTTTATTCGGTCACCCCTCCACTTT. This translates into CASSYFIRSPLHF.

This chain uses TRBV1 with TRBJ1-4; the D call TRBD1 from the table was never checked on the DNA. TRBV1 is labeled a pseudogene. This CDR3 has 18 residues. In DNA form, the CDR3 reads TGCACCAGCAGCCAGACAGGGGACATCTCAAAGTGTAATGAAAAACTGTTTTTT. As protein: CTSSQTGDISKCNEKLFF.

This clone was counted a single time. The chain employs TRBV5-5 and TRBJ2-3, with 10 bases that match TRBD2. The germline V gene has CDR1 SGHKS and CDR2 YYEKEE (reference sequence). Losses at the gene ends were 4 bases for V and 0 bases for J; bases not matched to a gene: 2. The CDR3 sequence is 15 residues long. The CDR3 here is CASSGTSVSTDTQYF. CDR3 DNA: TGTGCCAGCAGCGGGACTAGCGTCAGCACAGATACGCAGTATTTT.

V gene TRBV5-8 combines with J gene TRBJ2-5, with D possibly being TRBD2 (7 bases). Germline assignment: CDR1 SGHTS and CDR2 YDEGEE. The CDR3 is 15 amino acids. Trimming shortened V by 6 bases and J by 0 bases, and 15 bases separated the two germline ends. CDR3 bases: TGTGCCAGCACCAGCGGGGACAACCACCAAGAGACCCAGTACTTC. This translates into CASTSGDNHQETQYF.

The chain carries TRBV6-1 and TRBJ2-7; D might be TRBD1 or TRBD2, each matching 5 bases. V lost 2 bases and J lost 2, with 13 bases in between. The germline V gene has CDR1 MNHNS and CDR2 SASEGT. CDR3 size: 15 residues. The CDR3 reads CASSEWGTEAYEQYF. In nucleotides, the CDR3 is TGTGCCAGCAGTGAATGGGGGACGGAGGCCTACGAGCAGTACTTC.

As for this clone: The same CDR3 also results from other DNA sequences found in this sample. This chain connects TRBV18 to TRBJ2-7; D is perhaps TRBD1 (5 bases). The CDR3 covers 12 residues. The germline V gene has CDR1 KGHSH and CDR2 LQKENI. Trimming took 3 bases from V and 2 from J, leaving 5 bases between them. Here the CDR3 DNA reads TGTGCCAGCTCACCGGGGCCCTACGAGCAGTACTTC. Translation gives CASSPGPYEQYF. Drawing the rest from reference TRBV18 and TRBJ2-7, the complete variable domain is NAGVMQNPRHLVRRRGQEARLRCSPMKGHSHVYWYRQLPEEGLKFMVYLQKENIIDESGMPKERFSAEFPKEGPSILRIQQVVRGDSAAYFCASSPGPYEQYFGPGTRLTVT.

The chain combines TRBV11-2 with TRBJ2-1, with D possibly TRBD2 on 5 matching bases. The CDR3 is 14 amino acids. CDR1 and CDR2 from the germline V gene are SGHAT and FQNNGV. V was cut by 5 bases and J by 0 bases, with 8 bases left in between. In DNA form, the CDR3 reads TGTGCCAGCAGCCCCCGGGGCTCCTACAATGAGCAGTTCTTC. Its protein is CASSPRGSYNEQFF.

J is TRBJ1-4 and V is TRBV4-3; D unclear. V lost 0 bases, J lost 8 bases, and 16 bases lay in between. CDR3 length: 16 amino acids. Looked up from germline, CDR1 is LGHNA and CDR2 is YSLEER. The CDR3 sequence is CASSQDLAGQKEKLFF. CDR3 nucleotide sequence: TGCGCCAGCAGCCAAGATCTCGCCGGGCAGAAAGAAAAACTGTTTTTT.

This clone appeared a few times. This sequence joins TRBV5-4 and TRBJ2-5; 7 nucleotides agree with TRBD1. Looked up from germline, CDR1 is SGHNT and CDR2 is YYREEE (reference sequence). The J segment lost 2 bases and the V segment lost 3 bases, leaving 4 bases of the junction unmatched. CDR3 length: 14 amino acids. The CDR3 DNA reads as TGTGCCAGCAGCTCGGGACAGCGACAAGAGACCCAGTACTTC. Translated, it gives CASSSGQRQETQYF. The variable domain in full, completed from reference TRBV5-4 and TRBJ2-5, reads ETGVTQSPTHLIKTRGQQVTLRCSSQSGHNTVSWYQQALGQGPQFIFQYYREEENGRGNFPPRFSGLQFPNYSSELNVNALELDDSALYLCASSSGQRQETQYFGPGTRLLVL.

As DNA, the CDR3 is TGTGCCACCAGTGAAAGGACAGGGGGCACAGATACGCAGTATTTT. Translating gives CATSERTGGTDTQYF. The chain couples TRBV24-1 to TRBJ2-3; 9 nucleotides align to TRBD1. This CDR3 region has 15 residues. Germline lookup yields CDR1 KGHDR and CDR2 SFDVKD. With 4 bases clipped from V and 1 base from J, the junction kept 2 bases outside the gene matches.

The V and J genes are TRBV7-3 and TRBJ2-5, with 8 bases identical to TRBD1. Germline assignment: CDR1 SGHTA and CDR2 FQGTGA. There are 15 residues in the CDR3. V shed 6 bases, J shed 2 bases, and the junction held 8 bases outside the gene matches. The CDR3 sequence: CASSLGQGGQETQYF. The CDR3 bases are TGTGCCAGCAGTTTAGGACAGGGCGGACAAGAGACCCAGTACTTC.

CDR3 amino acids: CASSHPTGDSSYNSPLHF. The CDR3 DNA reads as TGTGCCAGTAGCCACCCGACCGGGGACAGCTCCTATAATTCACCCCTCCACTTT. The V call is TRBV19, the J call TRBJ1-6, with 7 nucleotides matching TRBD1. The CDR3 has 18 residues. Germline CDR1 is LNHDA and CDR2 is SQIVND (reference sequence). V shed 6 bases and J 0 bases; nucleotides not matched to a gene: 11.

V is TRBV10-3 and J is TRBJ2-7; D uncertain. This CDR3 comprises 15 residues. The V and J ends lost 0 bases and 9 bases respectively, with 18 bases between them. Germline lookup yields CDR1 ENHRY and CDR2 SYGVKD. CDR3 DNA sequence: TGTGCCATCAGTGAGTCGATCCCCGAGGCTACGAGGCAGTACTTC. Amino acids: CAISESIPEATRQYF.

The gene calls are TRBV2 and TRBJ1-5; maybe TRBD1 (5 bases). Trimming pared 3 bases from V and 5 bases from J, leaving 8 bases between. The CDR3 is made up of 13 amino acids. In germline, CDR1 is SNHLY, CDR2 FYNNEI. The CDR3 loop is CASSEGQYQPQHF. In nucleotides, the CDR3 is TGTGCCAGCAGTGAGGGGCAGTATCAGCCCCAGCATTTT. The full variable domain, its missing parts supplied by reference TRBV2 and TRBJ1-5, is EPEVTQTPSHQVTQMGQEVILRCVPISNHLYFYWYRQILGQKVEFLVSFYNNEISEKSEIFDDQFSVERPDGSNFTLKIRSTKLEDSAMYFCASSEGQYQPQHFGDGTRLSIL.

The chain's CDR3 is CASSPGLQETQYF. Written as DNA, the CDR3 is TGCGCCAGCAGCCCGGGCCTGCAAGAGACCCAGTACTTC. V is TRBV4-1 and J is TRBJ2-5; no clear D. CDR3 size: 13 residues. The V gene's germline CDR1 is MGHRA and CDR2 YSYEKL. Trimming left V 4 bases short and J 2 bases short, with 8 bases between.

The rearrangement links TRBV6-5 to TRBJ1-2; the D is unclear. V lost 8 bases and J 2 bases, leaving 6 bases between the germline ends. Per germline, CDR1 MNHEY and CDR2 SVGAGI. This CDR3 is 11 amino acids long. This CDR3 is CASLENYGYTF. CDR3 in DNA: TGTGCCAGCCTAGAGAACTATGGCTACACCTTC.